This T cell receptor beta chain was identified during a study of cytomegalovirus exposure and HLA in healthy donors (dated by TCRdb to about 2017). Looking at the study overall: According to a later analysis, the 120 validation repertoires were produced on the same platform as the approximately 610 repertoires of the first cohort. The study was designed to test whether signatures of past pathogen exposure could be identified by cataloging public T cell receptors. Besides the first cohort of around 700 subjects, a separate validation cohort made up of over 100 different subjects was used. To predict cytomegalovirus infection status, the study brought together high-throughput TCR immunosequencing, statistical association of individual TCRs with disease status, and machine learning. General study outcomes and caveats: The authors suggested that the approach could potentially be extended to other disease states and immunological phenotypes. In the study, approximately 160 TCR beta chains were listed as associated with cytomegalovirus. Cytomegalovirus status was reported to be diagnosed by the classifier with high specificity and sensitivity in both the original and validation cohorts. A few of the identified cytomegalovirus-associated TCR beta chains were confirmed in vitro to be specific for cytomegalovirus antigens. A later analysis had no HLA typing for the validation cohort, so co-occurrence there was scored across all 110 or so repertoires. Most TCR sequences were observed very rarely across donors, whereas some public TCRs were present in many individuals. Of the cluster scores, about 94% were above 0 in a later analysis, which found that TCRs clustered in the first cohort also tended to co-occur in the roughly 130 validation repertoires.

Separate from the approximately 670-subject first cohort, the validation cohort of more than 90 subjects was the group to which the donors belonged. Library prep was done by the immunoSEQ multiplex PCR assay. From the authors' description of their analysis: A statistical classification framework was developed to diagnose cytomegalovirus status using the catalog of TCR beta chain sequences. Sourced from immuneACCESS, this table was stored by TCRdb with only in-frame sequences that have V and J called. A share of the clones is absent; for the studies checked, an unresolved V gene accounts for under half, and the remainder has no known explanation. D and trimming were read from the DNA, whereas the V and J calls and clone size are those reported in that table. This sample is represented by 100,000 to 150,000 clones; around 90% of them were singletons. Together, the top ten hold approximately 2% of the sample.

As to this clone: What antigen it recognizes has not been identified. Per-base quality was not reported, and no clone a single base away is much larger than it.

The source material was PBMCs. The clonotype comes from a woman in her late teens or twenties in good health and CMV-seronegative.

The DNA sequence follows: TGTGCCAGCAGTTACTCGAGCACGAACACTGAAGCTTTCTTT. Its protein reads: CASSYSSTNTEAFF. The V gene is TRBV6-5 and the J gene is TRBJ1-1; there is no confident call for the D gene. Based on the germline V gene, the CDR1 and CDR2 sequences are MNHEY and SVGAGI. The CDR3 covers 14 residues, taking in both the cysteine and the phenylalanine. Only the CDR3 part of the read is kept: 42 bases, read in frame from the first base. At the junction V is shortened by 0 bases and J by 1 base, with 6 bases in between.